This T cell receptor (beta chain) was documented in a study of identical twins. After removal of 3 bases from V and 4 bases from J, the junction contained 3 bases not matched to a gene. From germline, CDR1 is SQVTM and CDR2 ANQGSEA. There are 13 residues in the CDR3. TCRdb re-called the 5' RACE reads with MiXCR, one entry per CDR3 protein. The table has 200,000 to 250,000 distinct CDR3 sequences, over 9.5% seen once; the top ten hold 9% to 10%. Sequenced input: memory T cells sorted from blood. This chain links TRBV29-1 with TRBJ1-1; 9 bases match TRBD1. This TCR came from a man aged 50 to 59 in good health. DNA of the CDR3: TGCAGCGTTGAGACAGGGGGAGTCACTGAAGCTTTCTTT. It yields the protein CSVETGGVTEAFF.